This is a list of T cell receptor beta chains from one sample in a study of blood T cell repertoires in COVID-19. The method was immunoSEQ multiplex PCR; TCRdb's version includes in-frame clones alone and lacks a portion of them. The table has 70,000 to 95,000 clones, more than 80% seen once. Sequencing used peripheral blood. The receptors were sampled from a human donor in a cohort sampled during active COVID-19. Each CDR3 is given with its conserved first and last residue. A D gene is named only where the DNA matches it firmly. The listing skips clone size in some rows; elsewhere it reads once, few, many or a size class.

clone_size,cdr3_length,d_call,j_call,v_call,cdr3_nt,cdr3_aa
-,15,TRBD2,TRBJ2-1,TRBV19,TGTGCCAGTAGTATCCGGACTAGTGGCTCTGCTGAGCAGTTCTTC,CASSIRTSGSAEQFF
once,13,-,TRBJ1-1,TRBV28,TGTGCCAGCCGGGGTCAGGAGAACACTGAAGCTTTCTTT,CASRGQENTEAFF
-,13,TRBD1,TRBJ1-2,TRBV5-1,TGCGCCAGCAGTTCGACAGGGGGTTATGGCTACACCTTC,CASSSTGGYGYTF
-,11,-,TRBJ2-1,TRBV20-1,TGCAGTGCTAGACTAGCATATGAGCAGTTCTTC,CSARLAYEQFF
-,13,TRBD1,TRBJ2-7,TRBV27,TGTGCCAGCTCACGGGACAGGGCGTCCGAGCAGTACTTC,CASSRDRASEQYF
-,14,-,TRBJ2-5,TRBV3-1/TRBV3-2,TGTGCCAGCAGCCATAGGACGGGACAAGAGACCCAGTACTTC,CASSHRTGQETQYF
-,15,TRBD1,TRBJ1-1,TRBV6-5,TGTGCCAGCAGTTACTTCCGGGACAGGGGCTCAGAAGCTTTCTTT,CASSYFRDRGSEAFF
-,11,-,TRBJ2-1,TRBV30,TGTGCCTGGAGTGGCGGGACGAAGCAGTTCTTC,CAWSGGTKQFF
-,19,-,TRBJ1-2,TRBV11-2,TGTGCCAGCAGCTTAATCCCCACAGGTTTCGGGGGGCTTAACTATGGCTACACCTTC,CASSLIPTGFGGLNYGYTF
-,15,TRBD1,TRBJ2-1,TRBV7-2,TGTGCCAGCAGCTACGGACAGGGGGAGTACAATGAGCAGTTCTTC,CASSYGQGEYNEQFF
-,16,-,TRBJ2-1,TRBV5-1,TGCGCCAGCAGCTTGGATGGGACATACGGGAACAATGAGCAGTTCTTC,CASSLDGTYGNNEQFF
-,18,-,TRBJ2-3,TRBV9,TGTGCCAGCAGCGTAGTACCCCTTCAGGGGGCGGGGGAAGATACGCAGTATTTT,CASSVVPLQGAGEDTQYF
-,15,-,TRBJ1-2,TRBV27,TGTGCCAGCAGTTCGATAACAGGTCTGTTTTATGGCTACACCTTC,CASSSITGLFYGYTF
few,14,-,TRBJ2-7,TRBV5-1,TGCGCCAGCAGCTTGTGGGGCGGATCCTACGAGCAGTACTTC,CASSLWGGSYEQYF
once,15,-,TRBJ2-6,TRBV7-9,TGTGCCAGCAGCTTAGTAGGGGCTGGGGCCAACGTCCTGACTTTC,CASSLVGAGANVLTF
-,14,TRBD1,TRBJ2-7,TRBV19,TGTGCCAGTAGTATTAGGGACAGCGAGCTCGAGCAGTACTTC,CASSIRDSELEQYF
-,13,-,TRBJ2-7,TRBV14,TGTGCCAGCAGCCAAGTTGATAGCGCCGAGCAGTACTTC,CASSQVDSAEQYF
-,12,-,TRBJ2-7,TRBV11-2,TGTGCCAGCAGCTTAGACAGGGCCGAGCAGTACTTC,CASSLDRAEQYF
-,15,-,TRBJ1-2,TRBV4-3,TGCGCCAGCAGCCCCAACAGCAGGGCCAGCTATGGCTACACCTTC,CASSPNSRASYGYTF
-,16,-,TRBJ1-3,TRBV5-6,TGTGCCAGCAGCTTATTAACAGGGTCCATGGGAAACACCATATATTTT,CASSLLTGSMGNTIYF
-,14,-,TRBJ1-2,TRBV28,TGTGCCAGCAACCCTACAGGGCGGGACTATGGCTACACCTTC,CASNPTGRDYGYTF
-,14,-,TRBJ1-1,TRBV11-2,TGTGCCAGCAGCTTAGTCTGGGGCCAAGCTGAAGCTTTCTTT,CASSLVWGQAEAFF
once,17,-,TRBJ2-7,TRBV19,TGTGCCAGTAGCAAAAAATCCTGGGATCCAGGGAACTACGAGCAGTACTTC,CASSKKSWDPGNYEQYF
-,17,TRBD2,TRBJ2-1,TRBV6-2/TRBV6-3,TGTGCCAGCAGTTCCTCGCTAGCGGGGGGCTCCTACAATGAGCAGTTCTTC,CASSSSLAGGSYNEQFF
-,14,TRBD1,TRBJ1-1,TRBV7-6,TGTGCCAGCAGCCAGAACAGGGGGAACACTGAAGCTTTCTTT,CASSQNRGNTEAFF
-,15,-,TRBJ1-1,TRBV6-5,TGTGCCAGCAGTCCGCGTGGGCTTACGAACACTGAAGCTTTCTTT,CASSPRGLTNTEAFF
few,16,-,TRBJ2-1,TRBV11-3,TGTGCCAGCAGCTCAGTGACTAATCCGCCCTACAATGAGCAGTTCTTC,CASSSVTNPPYNEQFF
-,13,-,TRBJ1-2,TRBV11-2,TGTGCCAGCAGTGCAGGGGTCGGCTATGGCTACACCTTC,CASSAGVGYGYTF
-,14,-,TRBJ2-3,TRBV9,TGTGCCAGCAGCTGGACAGCTAGCACAGATACGCAGTATTTT,CASSWTASTDTQYF
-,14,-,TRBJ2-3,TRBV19,TGTGCCAGTAGTAAACAGGGAAACACAGATACGCAGTATTTT,CASSKQGNTDTQYF
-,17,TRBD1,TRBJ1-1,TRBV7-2,TGTGCCAGCAGGTATACCGGGACAGGGGGCTTCAACACTGAAGCTTTCTTT,CASRYTGTGGFNTEAFF
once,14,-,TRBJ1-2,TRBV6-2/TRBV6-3,TGTGCCAGCAGCGACTCCGGACAGCTCTATGGCTACACCTTC,CASSDSGQLYGYTF
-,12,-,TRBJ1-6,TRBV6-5,TGTGCCAGCAGGCAGGGTGGATCACCCCTCCACTTT,CASRQGGSPLHF
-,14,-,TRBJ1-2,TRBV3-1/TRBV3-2,TGTGCCAGCAGCCAATATCGTACAGGATCTGGCTACACCTTC,CASSQYRTGSGYTF
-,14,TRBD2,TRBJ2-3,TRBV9,TGTGCCAGCAGCCGGACTAGCTTCTCTGATACGCAGTATTTT,CASSRTSFSDTQYF
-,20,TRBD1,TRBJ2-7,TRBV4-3,TGCGCCAGCAGCCAAGCGCATCCTCCGGAGCCGGGACAGACAGGTGGCGAGCAGTACTTC,CASSQAHPPEPGQTGGEQYF
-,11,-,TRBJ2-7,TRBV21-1,TGTGCCAGCCCAGGGATCTACGAGCAGTACTTC,CASPGIYEQYF
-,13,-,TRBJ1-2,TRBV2,TGTGCCAGCAGCTACAGGGCAATGGGTGGCTACACCTTC,CASSYRAMGGYTF
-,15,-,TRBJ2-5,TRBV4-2,TGTGCCAGCAGCCAAGCAACTAGCACAGGAAAGACCCAGTACTTC,CASSQATSTGKTQYF
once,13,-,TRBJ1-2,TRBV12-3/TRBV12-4,TGTGCCAGCAGTTCCTCAGGATACTATGGCTACACCTTC,CASSSSGYYGYTF
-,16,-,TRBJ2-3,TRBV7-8,TGTGCCAGCAGCCGGGAGACTAGTATGAGGGCAGATACGCAGTATTTT,CASSRETSMRADTQYF
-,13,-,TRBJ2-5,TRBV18,TGTGCCAGCTCACCAGGACAGCGGGAGACCCAGTACTTC,CASSPGQRETQYF
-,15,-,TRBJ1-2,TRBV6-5,TGTGCCAGCAGTTCTTACCGACAGGTGAACTATGGCTACACCTTC,CASSSYRQVNYGYTF
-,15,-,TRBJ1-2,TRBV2,TGTGCCAGCAGTGATAGTGGGAGGAGCCCTTATGGCTACACCTTC,CASSDSGRSPYGYTF
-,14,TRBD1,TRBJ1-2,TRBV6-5,TGTGCCAGCAGCCCCGACAGGGGATCGAAGGGCTACACCTTC,CASSPDRGSKGYTF
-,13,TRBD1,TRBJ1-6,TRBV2,TGTGCCAGCCTTGCCAGGGGGCATTCACCCCTCCACTTT,CASLARGHSPLHF
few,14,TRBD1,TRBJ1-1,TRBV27,TGTGCCAGCAGTTTAGGGACAGGGGGCACTGAAGCTTTCTTT,CASSLGTGGTEAFF
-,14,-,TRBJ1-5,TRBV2,TGTGCCAGCAGTGAAGCCAGGGATCAACAGCCCCAGCATTTT,CASSEARDQQPQHF
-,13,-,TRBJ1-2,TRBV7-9,TGTGCCAGCAGCCTAGGGGCAGGGTATGGCTACACCTTC,CASSLGAGYGYTF
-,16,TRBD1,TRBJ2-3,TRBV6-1,TGTGCCAGCAGTGGCTCGGGGACAGGGGCAACAGATACGCAGTATTTT,CASSGSGTGATDTQYF
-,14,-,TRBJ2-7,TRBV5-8,TGTGCCAGCAGCACCAGGGCCCTACACTACGAGCAGTACTTC,CASSTRALHYEQYF